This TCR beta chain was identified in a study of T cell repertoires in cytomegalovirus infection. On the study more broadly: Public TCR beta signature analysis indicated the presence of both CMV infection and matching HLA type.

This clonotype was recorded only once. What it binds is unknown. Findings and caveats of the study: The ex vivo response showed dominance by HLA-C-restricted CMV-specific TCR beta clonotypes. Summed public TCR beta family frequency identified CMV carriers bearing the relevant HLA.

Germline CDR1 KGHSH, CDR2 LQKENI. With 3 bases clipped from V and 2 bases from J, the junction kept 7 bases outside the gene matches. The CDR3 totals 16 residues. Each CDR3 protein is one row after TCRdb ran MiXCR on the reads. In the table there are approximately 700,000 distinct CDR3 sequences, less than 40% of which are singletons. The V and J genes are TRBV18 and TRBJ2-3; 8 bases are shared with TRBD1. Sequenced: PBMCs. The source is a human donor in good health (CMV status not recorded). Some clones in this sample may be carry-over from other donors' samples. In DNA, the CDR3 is TGTGCCAGCTCACCCAGGACAGGGCGGCTCACAGATACGCAGTATTTT. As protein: CASSPRTGRLTDTQYF.